The clone carrying this TCR beta chain was detected a few times. What it binds is not known. Isolating CD4+ T cells followed less than 12 days of culture. Their SARS-CoV-2 infection, verified by PCR, occurred between March and December 2020. BNT162b2 vaccine or mRNA-1273 vaccine was given to participants in two doses. This specimen comes from a study of vaccination effects on CD4 cells after COVID-19. Findings and limits, study-wide: Post-vaccine spike-reactive clones in convalescents were mainly new vaccine-induced clones.

The protocol was immunoSEQ multiplex PCR, while the TCRdb copy is restricted to in-frame clones and leaves out a portion. The sample gives 35,000 to 55,000 clones, around 80% of which show up once; roughly 3.6% is in the top ten. The receptor comes from a human donor who had a prior SARS-CoV-2 infection. This specimen was CD4+ T cells from PBMCs cultured without peptide, taken after COVID-19 vaccination.

CDR3 protein: CASSHGPNRGTDTQYF. The CDR3 nucleotides are TGTGCCAGCAGCCACGGACCCAACCGGGGCACAGATACGCAGTATTTT. V and J are TRBV3-1 (or the pseudogene TRBV3-2) and TRBJ2-3, with unresolved D. CDR1 LGHDT and CDR2 YNNKEL come from the germline V gene (reference sequence). CDR3 length: 16 amino acids. V was shortened by 3 bases and J by 1 base, with 14 bases between the two germline ends.